These 11 T cell receptor beta chains came from one sample sequenced in a study of shared clonotypes between healthy human individuals. The naive CD8 fraction comprised CD45RO-negative cells positively selected for CCR7 and excluded terminally differentiated effector memory CD45RA+ cells. Method: immunoSEQ multiplex PCR; TCRdb's copy keeps in-frame clones and lacks some. The sample consists of about 820,000 clones, 92% of them appearing once. The sequenced sample consisted of naive CD8+ T cells sorted from blood. The source is a man younger than 40 in good health.

Regarding this clone: This likely traces to a read error, being one base from a far larger clone. At the DNA level, this CDR3 is encoded by other sequences in the same sample as well. This chain links TRBV2 with TRBJ2-7; perhaps TRBD2 as D (5 bases). The CDR3 sequence is 12 residues long. Trimming removed 6 bases at V and 0 bases at J, with 6 bases between. Germline CDR1 SNHLY, CDR2 FYNNEI. The CDR3 loop reads CASRGSSYEQYF. As DNA, the CDR3 is TGTGCCAGCAGGGGGAGCTCCTACGAGCAGTACTTC.

The V call is TRBV10-2, the J call TRBJ1-1, with D possibly TRBD1 on 6 matching bases. Germline V CDR1 and CDR2: WSHSY, SAAADI. This CDR3 region has 12 residues. The V end lost 6 bases, the J end lost 7 bases, and 12 bases lay between the germline ends. The CDR3 DNA follows: TGCGCCAGCAGCCCGGGACACAATGAAGCTTTCTTT. Its translation is CASSPGHNEAFF.

This chain uses TRBV2 with TRBJ2-3; TRBD2 agrees at 8 bases. Per the germline V gene, CDR1 is SNHLY and CDR2 is FYNNEI. The CDR3 runs to 15 residues. The V segment lost 7 bases and the J segment 2 bases; nucleotides outside the gene matches: 8. The CDR3 reads CASNLREGATDTQYF. CDR3 sequence (DNA): TGTGCCAGCAATCTACGGGAGGGCGCCACAGATACGCAGTATTTT. The whole variable domain, remainder taken from reference TRBV2 and TRBJ2-3, is EPEVTQTPSHQVTQMGQEVILRCVPISNHLYFYWYRQILGQKVEFLVSFYNNEISEKSEIFDDQFSVERPDGSNFTLKIRSTKLEDSAMYFCASNLREGATDTQYFGPGTRLTVL.

The V gene is TRBV11-2, the J gene TRBJ2-5; 9 bases fit TRBD2. The junction had 4 bases not matched to a gene; V was cut back by 8 bases and J by 0 bases. In germline, CDR1 is SGHAT, CDR2 FQNNGV. The CDR3 is 14 residues long. The CDR3 DNA reads as TGTGCCAGCCTGTCTAGCGGGAACCAAGAGACCCAGTACTTC. This encodes CASLSSGNQETQYF.

The count of this clone is one. The chain is built from TRBV6-6 and TRBJ2-3; D unclear. Per the germline V gene, CDR1 is MNHNY and CDR2 is SVGAGI (reference sequence). The CDR3 length is 13 residues. Trimming shortened V by 4 bases and J by 0 bases, and 5 bases separated the two germline ends. The chain's CDR3 is CASSSLSTDTQYF. CDR3 DNA sequence: TGTGCCAGCAGTTCACTGAGCACAGATACGCAGTATTTT.

V is TRBV29-1 and J is TRBJ2-1; maybe TRBD1 (5 bases). Trimming took off 3 bases at V and 3 bases at J, with 18 bases between the two ends. The length of the CDR3 is 16 residues. The germline V gene encodes CDR1 SQVTM and CDR2 ANQGSEA. Here the CDR3 reads CSVERTRTYDYNEQFF. The CDR3 DNA reads as TGCAGCGTTGAGAGGACAAGGACGTACGACTACAATGAGCAGTTCTTC.

The CDR3 here is CASSSLSFSSGRAWSSYEQYF. The CDR3, as DNA: TGTGCCAGCAGTTCTCTCTCCTTCTCTAGCGGGAGGGCTTGGAGCTCCTACGAGCAGTACTTC. V is TRBV27 and J is TRBJ2-7, with 12 positions matching TRBD2. The germline gives CDR1 MNHEY, CDR2 SMNVEV (reference sequence). With 4 bases clipped from V and 0 bases from J, the junction kept 19 bases outside the gene matches. The CDR3 length is 21 residues.

The rearrangement joins TRBV5-5 to TRBJ1-2, with a possible D match to TRBD1 (5 bases). Trimming took 4 bases from V and 0 from J, leaving 13 bases between them. CDR1 and CDR2 (germline): SGHKS, YYEKEE (reference sequence). CDR3 length equals 15 residues. CDR3 sequence reads: CASSPRDGTNYGYTF. The DNA of the CDR3 is TGTGCCAGCAGCCCGAGGGACGGGACTAACTATGGCTACACCTTC. Supplemented by reference TRBV5-5 and TRBJ1-2, the full variable domain reads DAGVTQSPTHLIKTRGQQVTLRCSPISGHKSVSWYQQVLGQGPQFIFQYYEKEERGRGNFPDRFSARQFPNYSSELNVNALLLGDSALYLCASSPRDGTNYGYTFGSGTRLTVV.

Only one count was recorded for this clone. V and J are TRBV28 and TRBJ2-1; 10 positions agree with TRBD2. Germline CDR1 reads MDHEN; CDR2 reads SYDVKM. CDR3 length equals 16 residues. V trimming: 3 bases; J trimming: 0 bases; junction bases outside the gene matches: 2. The CDR3 coding sequence is TGTGCCAGCAGTTTGCGGACTAGCGGCTCCTACAATGAGCAGTTCTTC. Protein product: CASSLRTSGSYNEQFF.

This chain joins TRBV30 and TRBJ2-3; TRBD2 aligns across 11 bases. Germline V gene sequence: CDR1 GTSNPN, CDR2 SVGIG (reference sequence). Trimming took 0 bases from V and 5 from J; bases not matched to a gene: 1. The CDR3 length is 14 residues. CDR3 loop: CAWSVGTSGDTQYF. CDR3 sequence (DNA): TGTGCCTGGAGTGTTGGGACTAGCGGAGATACGCAGTATTTT.

Of note for this clone: With a much larger clone just one base away, this may be a read error. Distinct nucleotide sequences in the sample also encode this CDR3. V usage is TRBV7-9 and J usage is TRBJ1-1, with D hard to call. Trimming took off 6 bases at V and 1 base at J, with 3 bases between the two ends. CDR1 is SEHNR, CDR2 FQNEAQ, per germline (reference sequence). This CDR3 is 11 amino acids long. In DNA, the CDR3 is TGTGCCAGCAGAGGGAACACTGAAGCTTTCTTT. Its protein product is CASRGNTEAFF.